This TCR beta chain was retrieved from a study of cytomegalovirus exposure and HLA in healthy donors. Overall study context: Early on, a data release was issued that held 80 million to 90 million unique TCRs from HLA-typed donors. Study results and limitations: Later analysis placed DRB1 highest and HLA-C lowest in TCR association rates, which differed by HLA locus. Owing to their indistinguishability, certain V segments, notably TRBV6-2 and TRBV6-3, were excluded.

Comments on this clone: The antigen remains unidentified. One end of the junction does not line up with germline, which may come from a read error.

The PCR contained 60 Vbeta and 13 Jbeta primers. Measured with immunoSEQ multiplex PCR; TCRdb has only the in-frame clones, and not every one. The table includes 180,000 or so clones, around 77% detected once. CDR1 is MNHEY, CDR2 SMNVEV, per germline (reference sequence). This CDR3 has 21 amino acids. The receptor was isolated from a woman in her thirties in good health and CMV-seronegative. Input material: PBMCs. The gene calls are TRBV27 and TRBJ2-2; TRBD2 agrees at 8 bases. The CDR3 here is CASRLSVWAGGLETNTGELFF. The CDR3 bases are TGTGCCAGCCGTTTATCCGTTTGGGCGGGGGGATTAGAGACGAACACCGGGGAGCTGTTTTTT.